One sample yielded the 8 T cell receptor beta chains listed below, sequenced in a study of cytomegalovirus exposure and HLA in healthy donors. PCR was performed using 60 Vbeta and 13 Jbeta primers. This table comes from immunoSEQ multiplex PCR, and its TCRdb copy is limited to in-frame clones, with some not included. The repertoire has 100,000 or so clones, about an eighth of them found once; the top ten carry roughly a sixth. The sequencing sample was made of PBMCs. The origin of the receptors is a man between 40 and 49 years old in good health and CMV-seropositive.

The chain has TRBV19 and TRBJ1-1; no clear D gene. Trimming took 5 bases from V and 1 from J, leaving 11 bases between them. This CDR3 has 14 amino acids. CDR1 is LNHDA and CDR2 is SQIVND in the germline V gene (reference sequence). CDR3 coding DNA: TGTGCCAGTAGTTGGGCCAACGAGAACACTGAAGCTTTCTTT. Protein sequence: CASSWANENTEAFF.

The chain combines TRBV5-1 with TRBJ2-5, with D maybe TRBD1 (6 bases). Near its end, the DNA agrees better with TRBJ2-7, so the J call may be wrong. Germline CDR1 is SGHRS and CDR2 is YFSETQ. This CDR3 is built from 16 residues. Written as DNA, the CDR3 is TGCGCCAGCAGCGCGTCCCCGACAGGCCGCTCCTACGAGCAGTACTTC. Encoded protein: CASSASPTGRSYEQYF.

The chain is built from TRBV6-4 and TRBJ2-2, with 7 bases identical to TRBD2. The CDR3 contains 14 residues. With 2 bases clipped from V and 3 bases from J, the junction kept 0 bases outside the gene matches. Germline V gives CDR1 MRHNA, CDR2 SNTAGT. For the CDR3, the DNA is TGTGCCAGCAGTGACGGGAGGGACACCGGGGAGCTGTTTTTT. Its protein is CASSDGRDTGELFF.

This clone was recorded a few times. The J gene is TRBJ2-2, the V gene TRBV19, with D possibly being TRBD2 (6 bases). CDR3 size: 14 residues. Deletions cut 5 bases from V and 3 bases from J, with 10 bases between. Germline CDR1 and CDR2: LNHDA and SQIVND (reference sequence). For the CDR3, the DNA is TGTGCCAGTAGTCCCGGGACTCACACCGGGGAGCTGTTTTTT. The encoded protein is CASSPGTHTGELFF.

The chain uses TRBV9 and TRBJ2-1; D might be TRBD2 (7 bases). Per germline, CDR1 SGDLS and CDR2 YYNGEE. CDR3 size: 16 residues. V lost 0 bases and J lost 4, with 14 bases in between. The CDR3 DNA sequence: TGTGCCAGCAGCGTAGAAGGGGGAGGGCCTTACAATGAGCAGTTCTTC. Translating gives CASSVEGGGPYNEQFF.

V and J are TRBV27 and TRBJ2-3; unclear D gene. Between the trimmed V and J ends, which lost 0 bases and 1 base, there was a span of 5 bases. Per germline, CDR1 MNHEY and CDR2 SMNVEV (reference sequence). This CDR3 is built from 14 residues. CDR3 region: CASSLSAGTDTQYF. The CDR3 coding sequence is TGTGCCAGCAGTTTATCGGCGGGCACAGATACGCAGTATTTT.

CDR3 bases: TGTGCCAGCAGCTTAAATGGGGGCACGGGGGAGACCCAGTACTTC. The encoded protein is CASSLNGGTGETQYF. The chain has TRBV7-2 and TRBJ2-5, with D perhaps TRBD1 (6 bases). The length of the CDR3 is 15 residues. Germline lookup yields CDR1 SGHTA and CDR2 FQGNSA. Trimming pared 2 bases from V and 5 bases from J, leaving 15 bases between.

The chain carries TRBV6-1 and TRBJ2-1, with D maybe TRBD1 (5 bases). With 2 bases removed from V and 9 bases from J, the gap between germline ends came to 14 bases. Per the germline V gene, CDR1 is MNHNS and CDR2 is SASEGT. There are 14 residues in the CDR3. The CDR3 is CASSELRTTPEQFF. CDR3 nucleotides: TGTGCCAGCAGTGAATTGAGGACAACCCCTGAGCAGTTCTTC.